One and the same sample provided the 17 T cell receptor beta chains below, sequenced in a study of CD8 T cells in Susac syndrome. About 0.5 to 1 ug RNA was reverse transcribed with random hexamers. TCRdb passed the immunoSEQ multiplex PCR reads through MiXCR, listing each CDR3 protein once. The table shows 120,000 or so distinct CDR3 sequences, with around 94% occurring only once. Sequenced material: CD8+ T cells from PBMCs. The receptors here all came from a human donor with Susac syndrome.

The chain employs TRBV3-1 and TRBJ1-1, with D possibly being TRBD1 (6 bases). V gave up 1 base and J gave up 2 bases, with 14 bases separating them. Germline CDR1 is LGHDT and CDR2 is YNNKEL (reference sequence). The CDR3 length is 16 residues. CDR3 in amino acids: CASSQAWGGSNTEAFF. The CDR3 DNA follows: TGTGCCAGCAGCCAAGCTTGGGGGGGCTCAAACACTGAAGCTTTCTTT. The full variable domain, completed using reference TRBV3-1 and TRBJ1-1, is DTAVSQTPKYLVTQMGNDKSIKCEQNLGHDTMYWYKQDSKKFLKIMFSYNNKELIINETVPNRFSPKSPDKAHLNLHINSLELGDSAVYFCASSQAWGGSNTEAFFGQGTRLTVV.

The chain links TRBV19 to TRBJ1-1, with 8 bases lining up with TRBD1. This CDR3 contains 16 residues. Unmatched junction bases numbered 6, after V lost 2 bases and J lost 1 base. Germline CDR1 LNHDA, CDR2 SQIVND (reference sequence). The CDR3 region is CASSISGTGENTEAFF. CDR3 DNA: TGTGCCAGTAGTATAAGTGGGACAGGTGAGAACACTGAAGCTTTCTTT.

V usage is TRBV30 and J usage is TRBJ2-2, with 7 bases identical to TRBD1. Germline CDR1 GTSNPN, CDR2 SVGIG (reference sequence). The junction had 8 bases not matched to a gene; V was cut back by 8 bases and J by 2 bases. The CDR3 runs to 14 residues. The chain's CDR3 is CAGRDSDNTGELFF. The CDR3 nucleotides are TGTGCCGGACGGGACAGCGATAACACCGGGGAGCTGTTTTTT.

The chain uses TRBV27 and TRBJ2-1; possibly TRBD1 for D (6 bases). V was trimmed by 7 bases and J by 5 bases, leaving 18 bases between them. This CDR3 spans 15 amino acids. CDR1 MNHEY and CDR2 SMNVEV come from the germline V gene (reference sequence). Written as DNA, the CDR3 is TGTGCCAGCACCACCCCCAGGGGTGGGCACAATGAGCAGTTCTTC. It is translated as CASTTPRGGHNEQFF.

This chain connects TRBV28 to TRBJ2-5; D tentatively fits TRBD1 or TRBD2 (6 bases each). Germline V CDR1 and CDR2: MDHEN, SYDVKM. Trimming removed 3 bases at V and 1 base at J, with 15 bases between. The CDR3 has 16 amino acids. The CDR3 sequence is CASSFHSGRGQETQYF. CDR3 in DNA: TGTGCCAGCAGTTTCCATAGCGGCAGGGGCCAAGAGACCCAGTACTTC.

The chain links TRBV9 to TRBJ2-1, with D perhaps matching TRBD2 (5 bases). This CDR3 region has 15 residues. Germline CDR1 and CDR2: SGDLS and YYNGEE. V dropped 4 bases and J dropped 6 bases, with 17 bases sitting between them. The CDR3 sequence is CASSPYTLEGNEQFF. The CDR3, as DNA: TGTGCCAGCAGCCCCTACACCCTAGAGGGCAATGAGCAGTTCTTC. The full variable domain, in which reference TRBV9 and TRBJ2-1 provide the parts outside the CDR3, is DSGVTQTPKHLITATGQRVTLRCSPRSGDLSVYWYQQSLDQGLQFLIQYYNGEERAKGNILERFSAQQFPDLHSELNLSSLELGDSALYFCASSPYTLEGNEQFFGPGTRLTVL.

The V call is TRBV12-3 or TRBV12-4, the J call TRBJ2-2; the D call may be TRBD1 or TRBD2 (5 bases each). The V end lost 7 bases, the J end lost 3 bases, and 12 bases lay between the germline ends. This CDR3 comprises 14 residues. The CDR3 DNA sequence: TGTGCCAGCACCCCCGGGGCGTACACCGGGGAGCTGTTTTTT. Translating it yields CASTPGAYTGELFF.

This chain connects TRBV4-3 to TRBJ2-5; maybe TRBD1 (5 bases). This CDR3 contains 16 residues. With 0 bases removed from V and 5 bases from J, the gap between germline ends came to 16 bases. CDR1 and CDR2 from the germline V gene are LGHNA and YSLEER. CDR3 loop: CASSQDSGSSWETQYF. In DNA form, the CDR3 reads TGCGCCAGCAGCCAAGATTCAGGGTCGAGTTGGGAGACCCAGTACTTC.

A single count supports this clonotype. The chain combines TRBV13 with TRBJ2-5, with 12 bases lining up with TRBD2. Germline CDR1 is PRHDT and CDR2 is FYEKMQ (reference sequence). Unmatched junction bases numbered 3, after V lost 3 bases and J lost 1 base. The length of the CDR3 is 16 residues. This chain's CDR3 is CASSFRTSGTQETQYF. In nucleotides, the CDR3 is TGTGCCAGCAGCTTTAGGACTAGCGGGACCCAAGAGACCCAGTACTTC.

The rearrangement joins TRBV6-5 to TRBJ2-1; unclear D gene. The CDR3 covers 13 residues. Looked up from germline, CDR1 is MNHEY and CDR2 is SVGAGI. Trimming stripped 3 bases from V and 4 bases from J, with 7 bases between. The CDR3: CASSYRLYNEQFF. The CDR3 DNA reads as TGTGCCAGCAGTTATAGGCTGTACAATGAGCAGTTCTTC.

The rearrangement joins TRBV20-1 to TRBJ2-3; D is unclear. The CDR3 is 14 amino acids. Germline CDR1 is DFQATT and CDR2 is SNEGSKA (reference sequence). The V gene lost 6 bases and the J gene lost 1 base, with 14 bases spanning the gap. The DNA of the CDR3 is TGCAGTGCCGATACAGTTAAGGGCACAGATACGCAGTATTTT. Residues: CSADTVKGTDTQYF.

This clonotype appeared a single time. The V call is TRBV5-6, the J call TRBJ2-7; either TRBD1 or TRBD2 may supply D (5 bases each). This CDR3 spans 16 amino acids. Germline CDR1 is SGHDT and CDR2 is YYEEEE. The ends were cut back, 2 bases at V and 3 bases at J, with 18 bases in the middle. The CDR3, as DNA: TGTGCCAGCAGCTTTAATGAGGGGCGAGGACTCTACGAGCAGTACTTC. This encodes CASSFNEGRGLYEQYF.

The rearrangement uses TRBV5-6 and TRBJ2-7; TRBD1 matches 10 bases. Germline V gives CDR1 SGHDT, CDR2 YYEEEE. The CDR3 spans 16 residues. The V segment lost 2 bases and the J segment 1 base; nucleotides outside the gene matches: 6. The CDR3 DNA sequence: TGTGCCAGCAGCTTCGACGGACAGGGGGTATCCTACGAGCAGTACTTC. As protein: CASSFDGQGVSYEQYF.

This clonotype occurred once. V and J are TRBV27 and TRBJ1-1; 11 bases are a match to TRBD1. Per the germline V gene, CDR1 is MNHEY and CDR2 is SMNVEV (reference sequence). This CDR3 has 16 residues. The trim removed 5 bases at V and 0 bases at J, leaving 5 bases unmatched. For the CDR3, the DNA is TGTGCCAGCAGTCGGGACAGGGGGTATGTGAACACTGAAGCTTTCTTT. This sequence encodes CASSRDRGYVNTEAFF.

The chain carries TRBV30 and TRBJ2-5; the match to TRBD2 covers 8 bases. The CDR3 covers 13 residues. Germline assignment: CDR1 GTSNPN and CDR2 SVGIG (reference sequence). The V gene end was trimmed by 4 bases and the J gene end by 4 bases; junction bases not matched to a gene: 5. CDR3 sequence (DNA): TGTGCCTGGAACGGGGGGGCCCCAGAGACCCAGTACTTC. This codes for CAWNGGAPETQYF.

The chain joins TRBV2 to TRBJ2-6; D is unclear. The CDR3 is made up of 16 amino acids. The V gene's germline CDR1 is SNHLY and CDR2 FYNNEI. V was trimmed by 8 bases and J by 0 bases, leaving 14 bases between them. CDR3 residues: CASLPGDSSGANVLTF. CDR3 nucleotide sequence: TGTGCCAGCCTTCCTGGAGATAGCTCTGGGGCCAACGTCCTGACTTTC.

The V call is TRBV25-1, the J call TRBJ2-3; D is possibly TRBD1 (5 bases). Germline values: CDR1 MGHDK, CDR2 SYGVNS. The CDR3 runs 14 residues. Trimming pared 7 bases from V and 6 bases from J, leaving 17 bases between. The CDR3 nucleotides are TGTGCCAGCACCCCCTCCAGGGCTCCCGATACGCAGTATTTT. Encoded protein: CASTPSRAPDTQYF.